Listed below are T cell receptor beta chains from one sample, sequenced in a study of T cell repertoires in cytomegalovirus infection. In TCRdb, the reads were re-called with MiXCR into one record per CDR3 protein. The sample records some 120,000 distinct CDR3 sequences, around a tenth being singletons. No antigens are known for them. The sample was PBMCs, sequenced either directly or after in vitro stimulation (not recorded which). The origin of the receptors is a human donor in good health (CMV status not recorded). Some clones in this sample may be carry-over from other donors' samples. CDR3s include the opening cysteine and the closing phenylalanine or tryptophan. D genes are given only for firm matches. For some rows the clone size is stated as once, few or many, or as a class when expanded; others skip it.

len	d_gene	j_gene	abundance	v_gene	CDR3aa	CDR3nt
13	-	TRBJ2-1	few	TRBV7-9	CASSPLLYNEQFF	TGTGCCAGCAGCCCTCTACTCTACAATGAGCAGTTCTTC
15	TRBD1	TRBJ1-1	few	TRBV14	CASSSRDREDTEAFF	TGTGCCAGCAGCAGCCGGGACAGGGAAGACACTGAAGCTTTCTTT
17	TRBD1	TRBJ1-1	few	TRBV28	CASSTIGQGSSSISAFF	TGTGCCAGCAGTACGATTGGACAGGGCAGTTCGAGTATTTCAGCTTTCTTT
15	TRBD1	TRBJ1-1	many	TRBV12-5	CASGFGTGLTTEAFF	TGTGCTAGTGGTTTCGGGACAGGACTGACGACTGAAGCTTTCTTT
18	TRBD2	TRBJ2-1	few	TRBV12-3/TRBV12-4	CASISDRDYPPRGNEQFF	TGTGCCAGCATTTCCGACCGGGACTACCCCCCTCGTGGCAATGAGCAGTTCTTC
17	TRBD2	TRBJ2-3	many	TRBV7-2	CASSLELAGNPTDTQYF	TGTGCCAGCAGCTTAGAACTAGCGGGAAACCCCACAGATACGCAGTATTTT
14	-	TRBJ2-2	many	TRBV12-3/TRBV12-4	CASSGQGDTGELFF	TGTGCCAGCAGTGGGCAGGGCGACACCGGGGAGCTGTTTTTT
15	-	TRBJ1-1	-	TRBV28	CASTFESSMNTEAFF	TGTGCCAGCACCTTCGAGAGCAGCATGAACACTGAAGCTTTCTTT
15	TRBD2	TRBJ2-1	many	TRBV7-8	CASSLGLAGENEQFF	TGTGCCAGCAGCTTAGGACTAGCGGGGGAGAATGAGCAGTTCTTC
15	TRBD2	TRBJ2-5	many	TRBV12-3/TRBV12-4	CASSPTSGSQETQYF	TGTGCCAGCAGCCCCACTAGCGGGAGTCAAGAGACCCAGTACTTC
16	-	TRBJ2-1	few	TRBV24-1	CATSDPGQSAQNEQFF	TGTGCCACCAGTGATCCCGGACAATCGGCACAGAATGAGCAGTTCTTC
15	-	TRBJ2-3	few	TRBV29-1	CSVDSPRLGTDTQYF	TGCAGCGTCGACAGTCCTCGGCTAGGCACAGATACGCAGTATTTT
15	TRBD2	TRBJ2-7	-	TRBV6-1	CASSRLAGASSEQYF	TGTGCCAGCAGTCGACTAGCGGGAGCTTCAAGCGAGCAGTACTTC